Included here is one T cell receptor (beta chain) sequence, with context. This clone was observed a handful of times. Its antigen remains undetermined. No per-base quality is available; no much larger clone lies one base away. The sample belongs to a study of blood T cell repertoires in COVID-19 (dated by TCRdb to 2020 to 2022). Describing the broader study: Collaborator samples came from the United States, Italy and Spain and covered acute and convalescent phases of COVID-19. Subjects who had been exposed to COVID-19, were actively infected with it, or had recovered from it provided the deeply sampled blood TCRbeta repertoires that made up the dataset. The prospective study material was composed of cDNA or gDNA derived from T cells, B-cell-depleted T cells, or PBMCs. A freely available public database, intended as a resource for researchers studying the immune response to SARS-CoV-2, is where the repertoires were released. HLA class I and class II types, where available, came from metadata supplied by the sample provider rather than from assay-based typing. The sample metadata nearly always contained a de-identified subject ID, COVID-19 status, age in years and sex. Samples came from the ongoing ImmuneRACE study (first 160 participants) plus 1,254 subjects from 6 global collaborators.

Collaborating institutions collected whole blood in K2EDTA tubes following their own protocols. Collaborator samples were shipped for TCRbeta analysis as frozen whole blood, isolated PBMCs, or DNA extracted from either sample type. The immunoSEQ Assay, a bias-controlled multiplex PCR, was used to amplify TCRbeta CDR3 regions from genomic DNA. Per the original workflow: The number of nucleated cells in each sample was estimated by amplification of reference gene primers within the assay. Sequence reads were collapsed and filtered to measure the absolute abundance of every unique TCRbeta CDR3 rearrangement. For each sample, productive Simpson clonality was calculated by taking the square root of Simpson's diversity index across productive rearrangements. This is the immuneACCESS table as TCRdb keeps it, with only in-frame sequences that have V and J called. A part of the clones is gone; compared with another copy, unresolved V genes explain less than half, and the rest is unexplained. The V and J calls and clone size come from that table; D and trimming were worked out from the DNA. Across this sample there are more than 11,000 clones, with over 65% seen only once. Approximately 15% of the sample is taken by the ten largest.

Reading from cysteine to phenylalanine, the CDR3 counts 12 amino acids. The sequence is cut down to CDR3 DNA, 36 bases in frame from base 1. Taken from the germline V gene, the CDR1 and CDR2 loops are SGHAT and FQNNGV. The junction shows trimming of 0 bases on V and 8 bases on J, plus 8 bases between the germline ends. What the study reported, not specific to this receptor: Clinical and demographic metadata were provided uncurated, with the amount varying by source and participant.

The sequence was obtained from a man between 40 and 49 years old with active or convalescent COVID-19. Material for sequencing was peripheral blood. The rearranged chain carries TRBV11-2 and TRBJ2-7; TRBD1 is a possible D gene, resting on 5 matching bases. The bases are TGTGCCAGCAGCTTAGAAAGGGGAAAGCAGTACTTC. This translates into CASSLERGKQYF.